The 15 T cell receptor beta chains listed next were all sequenced from one sample in a study of cytomegalovirus exposure and HLA in healthy donors. This PCR relied on a set of 60 Vbeta primers and 13 Jbeta primers. This table comes from immunoSEQ multiplex PCR, and its TCRdb copy is limited to in-frame clones, with some not included. The sample lists 95,000 to 150,000 clones; 75% to 90% were seen once. Sequencing input: PBMCs. The receptors derive from a man aged 25 to 40 in good health and CMV-seropositive.

The sample holds a few counts of this clone. The chain has TRBV7-3 and TRBJ2-1; 10 nucleotides agree with TRBD2. The V gene's germline CDR1 is SGHTA and CDR2 FQGTGA. CDR3 length: 16 amino acids. V gave up 5 bases and J gave up 4 bases; unmatched junction bases: 8. This CDR3 reads CASSAQSGGAYNEQFF. CDR3 DNA sequence: TGTGCCAGCAGCGCCCAAAGCGGGGGGGCTTACAATGAGCAGTTCTTC.

The CDR3 is CASSKSRDRGNQPQHF. The CDR3 coding sequence is TGTGCCAGCAGCAAATCTCGGGACAGGGGTAATCAGCCCCAGCATTTT. The chain is built from TRBV21-1 and TRBJ1-5; the table's TRBD1 call for D was not verified on the DNA. TRBV21-1 has pseudogene status. The CDR3 has 16 residues.

The CDR3 sequence: CASSLVGYNEQFF. The CDR3 DNA reads as TGCGCCAGCAGCTTGGTCGGCTACAATGAGCAGTTCTTC. The chain links TRBV5-1 to TRBJ2-1; D call uncertain. This CDR3 contains 13 residues. CDR1 is SGHRS and CDR2 is YFSETQ in the germline V gene. Trimming left V 0 bases short and J 3 bases short, with 4 bases between.

The chain uses TRBV7-3 and TRBJ1-1; TRBD1 might be the D (5 bases). The CDR3 is 14 residues long. V was trimmed by 2 bases and J by 3 bases, leaving 10 bases between them. From germline, CDR1 is SGHTA and CDR2 FQGTGA. The CDR3 loop is CASSLVAQDTEAFF. The DNA for the CDR3 is TGTGCCAGCAGCTTAGTGGCACAGGACACTGAAGCTTTCTTT. The full variable domain, completed using reference TRBV7-3 and TRBJ1-1, is GAGVSQTPSNKVTEKGKYVELRCDPISGHTALYWYRQSLGQGPEFLIYFQGTGAADDSGLPNDRFFAVRPEGSVSTLKIQRTERGDSAVYLCASSLVAQDTEAFFGQGTRLTVV.

This chain links TRBV11-2 with TRBJ2-2; 9 bases are a match to TRBD1. The length of the CDR3 is 18 residues. Germline assignment: CDR1 SGHAT and CDR2 FQNNGV. With V trimmed by 5 bases and J by 5 bases, 15 bases remained unmatched. CDR3 amino acids: CASSDTGQGKGETGELFF. The CDR3 DNA sequence: TGTGCCAGCAGCGATACGGGACAGGGAAAAGGAGAAACCGGGGAGCTGTTTTTT. Full variable domain (missing parts from reference TRBV11-2 and TRBJ2-2): EAGVAQSPRYKIIEKRQSVAFWCNPISGHATLYWYQQILGQGPKLLIQFQNNGVVDDSQLPKDRFSAERLKGVDSTLKIQPAKLEDSAVYLCASSDTGQGKGETGELFFGEGSRLTVL.

Concerning this clone itself: The conserved final phenylalanine or tryptophan is absent from the CDR3, which likely points to a read error. Because the CDR3's place on the DNA is in doubt, the DNA is left out and the CDR3 is given as listed by TCRdb. The chain recombines TRBV7-8 with TRBJ1-2; the table's TRBD1 call for D was not verified on the DNA. The germline CDR1 and CDR2 sequences are SGHVS and FQNEAQ. The CDR3 spans 11 amino acids, including both terminal residues. This CDR3 reads CASSLGDTVLI.

The rearrangement uses TRBV9 and TRBJ1-6; D possibly corresponds to TRBD1 (5 bases). CDR1 is SGDLS, CDR2 YYNGEE, per germline. The length of the CDR3 is 13 residues. Trimming pared 7 bases from V and 5 bases from J, leaving 10 bases between. The CDR3 spells CASRGHNNSPLHF. The CDR3, as DNA: TGTGCCAGCCGTGGACACAATAATTCACCCCTCCACTTT.

This clone was seen a single time. The CDR3: CASSPLGGMETQYF. The CDR3 DNA follows: TGTGCCAGCAGCCCCCTGGGGGGGATGGAGACCCAGTACTTC. This chain connects TRBV14 to TRBJ2-5; 7 bases align to TRBD2. Looked up from germline, CDR1 is SGHDN and CDR2 is FVKESK. Trimming cost V 4 bases and J 5 bases; bases outside gene matches: 7. This CDR3 is built from 14 residues.

The rearrangement joins TRBV28 to TRBJ1-5, with D perhaps TRBD1 (6 bases). The CDR3 totals 15 residues. Germline lookup yields CDR1 MDHEN and CDR2 SYDVKM. Trimming took 6 bases from V and 4 from J, leaving 16 bases between them. Here the CDR3 reads CASRSGTLSNQPQHF. The CDR3 nucleotides read TGTGCCAGCAGGTCCGGGACACTAAGTAATCAGCCCCAGCATTTT.

The genes are TRBV6-1 and TRBJ2-7; maybe TRBD1 (6 bases). The CDR3 contains 15 residues. Germline CDR1 reads MNHNS; CDR2 reads SASEGT. V was pared by 4 bases and J by 2 bases, with 15 bases between. In DNA form, the CDR3 reads TGTGCCAGCAGTGGAACTCAGGGGCTCACCTACGAGCAGTACTTC. Translating gives CASSGTQGLTYEQYF.

CDR3 loop: CAISETGGAGNQPQHF. CDR3 nucleotides: TGTGCCATCAGTGAGACTGGGGGCGCAGGAAATCAGCCCCAGCATTTT. This rearrangement joins TRBV10-3 to TRBJ1-5, with a tentative D call TRBD1 (6 bases). Germline CDR1 reads ENHRY; CDR2 reads SYGVKD. The ends were cut back, 2 bases at V and 4 bases at J, with 15 bases in the middle. The CDR3 contains 16 residues.

This chain's CDR3 is CASSSVAGGTYEQYF. The CDR3 coding sequence is TGTGCCAGCAGCTCTGTCGCGGGGGGTACCTACGAGCAGTACTTC. The chain joins TRBV9 to TRBJ2-7; 8 bases map to TRBD2. With 4 bases clipped from V and 2 bases from J, the junction kept 8 bases outside the gene matches. Germline V gene data show CDR1 as SGDLS and CDR2 as YYNGEE. The CDR3 length is 15 residues.

The gene calls are TRBV13 and TRBJ2-1; 9 bases map to TRBD1. Germline loops: CDR1 PRHDT, CDR2 FYEKMQ (reference sequence). The V and J ends lost 5 bases and 6 bases, in that order; junction bases with no gene match: 5. The CDR3 sequence is 14 residues long. The CDR3 DNA reads as TGTGCCAGCAGCCCGGGACAGGGCGGCAATGAGCAGTTCTTC. The encoded protein is CASSPGQGGNEQFF. The complete variable domain, with remaining parts taken from reference TRBV13 and TRBJ2-1, reads AAGVIQSPRHLIKEKRETATLKCYPIPRHDTVYWYQQGPGQDPQFLISFYEKMQSDKGSIPDRFSAQQFSDYHSELNMSSLELGDSALYFCASSPGQGGNEQFFGPGTRLTVL.

This chain connects TRBV5-5 to TRBJ2-2; 7 nucleotides match TRBD2. The length of the CDR3 is 18 residues. V trimming: 4 bases; J trimming: 2 bases; junction bases outside the gene matches: 14. Per the germline V gene, CDR1 is SGHKS and CDR2 is YYEKEE (reference sequence). This CDR3 reads CASSLWGPREGNTGELFF. CDR3 coding DNA: TGTGCCAGCAGCCTCTGGGGACCGAGGGAGGGCAACACCGGGGAGCTGTTTTTT. The full variable domain, rest sourced from reference TRBV5-5 and TRBJ2-2, is DAGVTQSPTHLIKTRGQQVTLRCSPISGHKSVSWYQQVLGQGPQFIFQYYEKEERGRGNFPDRFSARQFPNYSSELNVNALLLGDSALYLCASSLWGPREGNTGELFFGEGSRLTVL.

This clone has a handful of counts. The J gene is TRBJ2-7, the V gene TRBV5-1; a weak D match, TRBD1 (5 bases). Germline V gives CDR1 SGHRS, CDR2 YFSETQ. Trimming stripped 4 bases from V and 7 bases from J, with 15 bases between. The CDR3 covers 13 residues. The CDR3 DNA sequence: TGCGCCAGCAGCAGCGCAGGGCTGCAGGAGCAGTACTTC. Encoded protein: CASSSAGLQEQYF. The variable domain in full, with the rest retrieved from reference TRBV5-1 and TRBJ2-7, is KAGVTQTPRYLIKTRGQQVTLSCSPISGHRSVSWYQQTPGQGLQFLFEYFSETQRNKGNFPGRFSGRQFSNSRSEMNVSTLELGDSALYLCASSSAGLQEQYFGPGTRLTVT.